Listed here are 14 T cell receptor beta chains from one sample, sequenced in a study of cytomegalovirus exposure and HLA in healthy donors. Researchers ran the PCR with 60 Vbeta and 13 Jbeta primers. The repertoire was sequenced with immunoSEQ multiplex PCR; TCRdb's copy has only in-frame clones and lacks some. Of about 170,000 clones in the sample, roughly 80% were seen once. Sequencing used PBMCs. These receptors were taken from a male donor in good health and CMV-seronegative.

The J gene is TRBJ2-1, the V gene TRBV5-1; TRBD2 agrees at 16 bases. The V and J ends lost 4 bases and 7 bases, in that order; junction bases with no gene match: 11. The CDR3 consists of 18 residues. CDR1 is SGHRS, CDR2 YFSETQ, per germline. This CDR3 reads CASSVGGLAGGLDNEQFF. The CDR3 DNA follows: TGCGCCAGCAGCGTTGGGGGACTAGCGGGGGGGCTCGATAATGAGCAGTTCTTC.

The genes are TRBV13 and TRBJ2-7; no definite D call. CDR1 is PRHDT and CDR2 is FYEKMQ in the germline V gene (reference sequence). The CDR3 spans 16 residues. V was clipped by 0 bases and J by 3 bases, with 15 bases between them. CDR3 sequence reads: CASSLGRPDMNYEQYF. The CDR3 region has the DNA TGTGCCAGCAGCTTAGGCCGACCAGACATGAACTACGAGCAGTACTTC.

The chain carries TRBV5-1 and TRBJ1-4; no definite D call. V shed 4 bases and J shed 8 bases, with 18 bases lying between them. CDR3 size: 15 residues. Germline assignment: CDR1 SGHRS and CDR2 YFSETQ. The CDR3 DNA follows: TGCGCCAGCAGCCAACTAGGAGTTTATAACGAAAAACTGTTTTTT. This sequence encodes CASSQLGVYNEKLFF.

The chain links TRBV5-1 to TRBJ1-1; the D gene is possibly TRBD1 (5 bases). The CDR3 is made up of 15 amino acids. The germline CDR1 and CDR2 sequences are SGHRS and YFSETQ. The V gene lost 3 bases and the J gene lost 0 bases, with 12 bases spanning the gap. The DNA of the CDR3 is TGCGCCAGCAGCTCAACCGGGACTGTGAACACTGAAGCTTTCTTT. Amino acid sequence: CASSSTGTVNTEAFF.

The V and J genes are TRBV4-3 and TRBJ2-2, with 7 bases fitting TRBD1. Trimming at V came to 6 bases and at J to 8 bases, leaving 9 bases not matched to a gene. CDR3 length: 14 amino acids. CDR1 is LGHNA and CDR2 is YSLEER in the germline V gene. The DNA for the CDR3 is TGCGCCAGCAGAAGAACAGGGGCAATAGGGGAGCTGTTTTTT. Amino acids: CASRRTGAIGELFF.

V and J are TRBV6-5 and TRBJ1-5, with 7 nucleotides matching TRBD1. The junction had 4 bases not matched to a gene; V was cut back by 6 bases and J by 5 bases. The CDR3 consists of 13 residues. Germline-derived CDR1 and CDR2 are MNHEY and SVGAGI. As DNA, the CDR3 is TGTGCCAGCAGAGACAGGGTCGATCAGCCCCAGCATTTT. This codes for CASRDRVDQPQHF.

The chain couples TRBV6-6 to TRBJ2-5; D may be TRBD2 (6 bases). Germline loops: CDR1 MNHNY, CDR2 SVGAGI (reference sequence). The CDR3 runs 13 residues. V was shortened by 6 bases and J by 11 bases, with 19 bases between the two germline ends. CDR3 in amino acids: CASSDSWAEGQYF. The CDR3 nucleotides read TGTGCCAGCAGCGATAGTTGGGCGGAGGGGCAGTACTTC.

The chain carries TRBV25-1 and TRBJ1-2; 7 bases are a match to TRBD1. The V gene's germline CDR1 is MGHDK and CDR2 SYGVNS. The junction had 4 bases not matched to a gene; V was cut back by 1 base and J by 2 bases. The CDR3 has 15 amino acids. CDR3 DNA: TGTGCCAGCAGTGAATGGACAGGAAAGAACTATGGCTACACCTTC. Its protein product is CASSEWTGKNYGYTF.

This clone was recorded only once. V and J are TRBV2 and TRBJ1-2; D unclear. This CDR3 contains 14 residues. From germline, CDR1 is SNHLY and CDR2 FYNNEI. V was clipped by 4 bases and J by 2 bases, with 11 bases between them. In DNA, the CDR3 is TGTGCCAGCAGTGCCGAAGGGAGAAACTATGGCTACACCTTC. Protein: CASSAEGRNYGYTF.

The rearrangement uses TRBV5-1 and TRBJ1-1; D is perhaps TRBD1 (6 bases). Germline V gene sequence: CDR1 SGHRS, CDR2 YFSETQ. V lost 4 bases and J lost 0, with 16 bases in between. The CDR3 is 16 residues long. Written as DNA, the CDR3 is TGCGCCAGCAGCCCTGAACCGGGACAAATGAACACTGAAGCTTTCTTT. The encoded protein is CASSPEPGQMNTEAFF.

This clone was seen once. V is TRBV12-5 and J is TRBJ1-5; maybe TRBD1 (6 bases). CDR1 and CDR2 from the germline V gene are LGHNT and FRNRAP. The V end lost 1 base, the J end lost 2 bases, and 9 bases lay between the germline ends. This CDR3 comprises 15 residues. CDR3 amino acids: CASGLGGGGNQPQHF. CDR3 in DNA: TGTGCTAGTGGTTTGGGAGGGGGTGGCAATCAGCCCCAGCATTTT.

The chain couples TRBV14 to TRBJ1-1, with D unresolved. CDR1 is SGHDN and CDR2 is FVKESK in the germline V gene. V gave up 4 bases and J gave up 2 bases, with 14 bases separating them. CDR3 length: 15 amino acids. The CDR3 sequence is CASSPLSHGNTEAFF. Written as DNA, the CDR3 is TGTGCCAGCAGCCCACTATCCCACGGTAACACTGAAGCTTTCTTT.

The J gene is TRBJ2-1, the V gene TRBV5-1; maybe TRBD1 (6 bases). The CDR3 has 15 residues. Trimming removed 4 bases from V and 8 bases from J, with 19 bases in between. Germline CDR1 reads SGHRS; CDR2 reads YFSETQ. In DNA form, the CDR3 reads TGCGCCAGCAGCGTGGTGGGGACAAGGGGAGATGAGCAGTTCTTC. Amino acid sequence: CASSVVGTRGDEQFF.

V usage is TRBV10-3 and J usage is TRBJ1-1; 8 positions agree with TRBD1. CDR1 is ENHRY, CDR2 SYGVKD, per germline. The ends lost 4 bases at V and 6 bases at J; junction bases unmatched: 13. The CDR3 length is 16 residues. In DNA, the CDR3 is TGTGCCATCAGTGGAAGACAGGGGCAGAAACGGCCTGAAGCTTTCTTT. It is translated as CAISGRQGQKRPEAFF.